These 32 T cell receptor beta chains came from one sample sequenced in a study of blood T cell repertoires in COVID-19. Sequenced by immunoSEQ multiplex PCR; TCRdb stores in-frame clones only, minus some. Counted here are more than 85,000 clones, 84% occurring once; the ten biggest clones make up about 10%. Sequenced input: peripheral blood. The receptor source for this set is a middle-aged man with active or convalescent COVID-19.

The V gene is TRBV2, the J gene TRBJ2-3; TRBD1 matches at 7 bases. This CDR3 has 15 residues. In germline, CDR1 is SNHLY, CDR2 FYNNEI. V gave up 6 bases and J gave up 6 bases; unmatched junction bases: 12. Here the CDR3 reads CASRLDRQLADTQYF. The DNA for the CDR3 is TGTGCCAGCAGATTGGACAGGCAACTTGCGGATACGCAGTATTTT. Filled out from reference TRBV2 and TRBJ2-3, the complete variable domain reads EPEVTQTPSHQVTQMGQEVILRCVPISNHLYFYWYRQILGQKVEFLVSFYNNEISEKSEIFDDQFSVERPDGSNFTLKIRSTKLEDSAMYFCASRLDRQLADTQYFGPGTRLTVL.

This chain links TRBV19 with TRBJ2-2; the D is unclear. The CDR3 length is 15 residues. Per germline, CDR1 LNHDA and CDR2 SQIVND (reference sequence). With 3 bases removed from V and 4 bases from J, the gap between germline ends came to 12 bases. The CDR3 nucleotides read TGTGCCAGTAGTATTCTAGGCAGAGCCACCGGGGAGCTGTTTTTT. Its protein is CASSILGRATGELFF. Looking up the rest from reference TRBV19 and TRBJ2-2 gives the full variable domain: DGGITQSPKYLFRKEGQNVTLSCEQNLNHDAMYWYRQDPGQGLRLIYYSQIVNDFQKGDIAEGYSVSREKKESFPLTVTSAQKNPTAFYLCASSILGRATGELFFGEGSRLTVL.

V is TRBV5-1 and J is TRBJ2-3; D may be TRBD2 (6 bases). Germline V gene lookup returns CDR1 SGHRS and CDR2 YFSETQ. The CDR3 loop spans 13 amino acids. The CDR3 DNA reads as TGCCCGGTGGGAACGTGGACTATAGATACGCAGTATTTT. The encoded protein is CPVGTWTIDTQYF.

The genes are TRBV4-1 and TRBJ2-5; D might be TRBD1 (5 bases). V gave up 0 bases and J gave up 4 bases, with 12 bases separating them. The CDR3 runs 15 residues. Per germline, CDR1 MGHRA and CDR2 YSYEKL. The CDR3 sequence: CASSQEWQGRETQYF. CDR3 nucleotide sequence: TGCGCCAGCAGCCAAGAGTGGCAGGGCCGAGAGACCCAGTACTTC.

The rearrangement joins TRBV18 to TRBJ2-7; 7 bases line up with TRBD1. Germline V gene lookup returns CDR1 KGHSH and CDR2 LQKENI. J gave up 2 bases and V 1 base, and 11 bases lay outside the gene matches. CDR3 size: 17 residues. The DNA for the CDR3 is TGTGCCAGCTCACCACTTTTGACAGGGACCGCCCCCTACGAGCAGTACTTC. It encodes CASSPLLTGTAPYEQYF.

This chain uses TRBV18 with TRBJ2-7; 7 bases are shared with TRBD1. Germline V gives CDR1 KGHSH, CDR2 LQKENI. The CDR3 loop spans 14 amino acids. Trimming at V came to 1 base and at J to 5 bases, leaving 5 bases not matched to a gene. The CDR3 nucleotides are TGTGCCAGCTCACCACTCGACAGGGCCCACGAGCAGTACTTC. As protein: CASSPLDRAHEQYF.

In its sample, this clone was seen once. The genes are TRBV7-9 and TRBJ2-7; 9 bases align to TRBD1. V lost 4 bases, J lost 4 bases, and 8 bases stayed unmatched. This CDR3 is built from 15 residues. In germline, CDR1 is SEHNR, CDR2 FQNEAQ (reference sequence). CDR3 DNA sequence: TGTGCCAGCAGCTCAGTCCGGGACAGGGCGTACGAGCAGTACTTC. Translating it yields CASSSVRDRAYEQYF.

The V and J genes are TRBV10-3 and TRBJ1-5; 9 positions match TRBD1. The CDR3 runs to 14 residues. CDR1 and CDR2 from the germline V gene are ENHRY and SYGVKD. Losses at the gene ends were 6 bases for V and 7 bases for J; bases not matched to a gene: 7. The chain's CDR3 is CAISPGQGSQPQHF. The CDR3 DNA sequence: TGTGCCATCAGCCCGGGACAGGGCTCCCAGCCCCAGCATTTT.

This clone has only a few counts. V and J are TRBV19 and TRBJ2-7; D is perhaps TRBD1 (6 bases). The germline V gene has CDR1 LNHDA and CDR2 SQIVND (reference sequence). The CDR3 extends over 15 amino acids. Trimming stripped 3 bases from V and 4 bases from J, with 16 bases between. Written as DNA, the CDR3 is TGTGCCAGTAGTATTTTCAGCGGCAGGGGTTACGAGCAGTACTTC. Its protein product is CASSIFSGRGYEQYF.

The chain recombines TRBV6-2 or TRBV6-3 with TRBJ2-2; 11 bases are shared with TRBD2. This CDR3 has 15 residues. Germline-derived CDR1 and CDR2 are MNHEY and SVGEGT. The V segment lost 5 bases and the J segment 1 base; nucleotides outside the gene matches: 0. CDR3 protein: CASSGLAGNTGELFF. The CDR3 bases are TGTGCCAGCAGTGGACTAGCGGGGAACACCGGGGAGCTGTTTTTT.

The sample holds a few counts of this clone. The rearrangement links TRBV4-1 to TRBJ1-2; TRBD1 matches at 7 bases. Germline-derived CDR1 and CDR2 are MGHRA and YSYEKL. The CDR3 has 14 residues. The junction had 11 bases not matched to a gene; V was cut back by 5 bases and J by 8 bases. DNA for the CDR3: TGCGCCAGCAGCGAGGGACAGAGTGTGGAGGGCTACACCTTC. It specifies CASSEGQSVEGYTF.

This clone has just one count. This rearrangement joins TRBV11-3 to TRBJ2-7, with 9 nucleotides matching TRBD2. With V trimmed by 5 bases and J by 5 bases, 7 bases remained unmatched. From germline, CDR1 is SGHNT and CDR2 YENEEA. The CDR3 extends over 14 amino acids. The CDR3 DNA follows: TGTGCCAGCAGCCCCGGGACTAGCTATGACGAGCAGTACTTC. This encodes CASSPGTSYDEQYF.

The gene calls are TRBV19 and TRBJ1-2, with 8 bases identical to TRBD1. V trimming: 4 bases; J trimming: 4 bases; junction bases outside the gene matches: 5. The CDR3 is 14 amino acids. Germline CDR1 and CDR2: LNHDA and SQIVND (reference sequence). DNA for the CDR3: TGTGCCAGTAGTAGACAGGGGAAAGGCTATGGCTACACCTTC. Protein product: CASSRQGKGYGYTF.

The rearrangement joins TRBV4-2 to TRBJ2-1; 7 bases map to TRBD2. CDR1 is LGHNA and CDR2 is YNFKEQ in the germline V gene. The CDR3 consists of 15 residues. Trimming at V came to 2 bases and at J to 8 bases, leaving 9 bases not matched to a gene. DNA for the CDR3: TGTGCCAGCAGCCAACCCGGACTAGTGGGTTATGAGCAGTTCTTC. This gives the protein CASSQPGLVGYEQFF.

V usage is TRBV27 and J usage is TRBJ1-2; D perhaps matches TRBD1 (5 bases). In germline, CDR1 is MNHEY, CDR2 SMNVEV (reference sequence). Trimming pared 0 bases from V and 8 bases from J, leaving 16 bases between. This CDR3 has 15 amino acids. The CDR3: CASSLSGLGLRGYTF. The CDR3 coding sequence is TGTGCCAGCAGTTTATCGGGCCTGGGGCTACGGGGCTACACCTTC.

Here the CDR3 reads CASSPGQGASLHF. The CDR3 DNA reads as TGTGCCAGCAGCCCGGGACAGGGGGCATCCCTCCACTTT. The chain recombines TRBV5-6 with TRBJ1-6; the match to TRBD1 covers 12 bases. The V gene's germline CDR1 is SGHDT and CDR2 YYEEEE. The CDR3 has 13 amino acids. J was trimmed by 14 bases and V by 4 bases; bases with no gene match: 4.

This clone was recorded once. This chain joins TRBV21-1 and TRBJ1-3; the table's D call, TRBD1, has no DNA check behind it. TRBV21-1 is listed as a pseudogene. This CDR3 is built from 15 residues. The CDR3 nucleotides are TGTGCCAGCAGCATGGACAGGAGCTCTGGAAACACCATATATTTT. As protein: CASSMDRSSGNTIYF.

The chain has TRBV10-2 and TRBJ1-6; D possibly corresponds to TRBD1 (6 bases). The V gene's germline CDR1 is WSHSY and CDR2 SAAADI. Trimming took 2 bases from V and 5 from J, leaving 13 bases between them. This CDR3 has 16 amino acids. CDR3 sequence: CASSELRTENNSPLHF. DNA for the CDR3: TGCGCCAGCAGTGAGCTTAGGACAGAGAATAATTCACCCCTCCACTTT.

This chain uses TRBV10-2 with TRBJ2-2; 11 bases line up with TRBD2. V trimming: 0 bases; J trimming: 1 base; junction bases outside the gene matches: 4. This CDR3 has 18 amino acids. CDR1 and CDR2 from the germline V gene are WSHSY and SAAADI. DNA of the CDR3: TGCGCCAGCAGTGAGTCGGTTAGCGGGGGGGTGAACACCGGGGAGCTGTTTTTT. It is translated as CASSESVSGGVNTGELFF.

This rearrangement joins TRBV12-3 or TRBV12-4 to TRBJ1-1; the D gene is possibly TRBD1 (5 bases). V was clipped by 5 bases and J by 7 bases, with 14 bases between them. The CDR3 has 13 amino acids. The CDR3 loop reads CASSRRDSGEAFF. CDR3 nucleotide sequence: TGTGCCAGCAGTCGCCGGGACTCTGGTGAAGCTTTCTTT.

Points on this clone: This sample also contains other DNA sequences that code for the same CDR3. V gene TRBV9 combines with J gene TRBJ2-5, with D possibly matching TRBD2 (5 bases). V was cut by 0 bases and J by 2 bases, with 8 bases left in between. The CDR3 loop spans 14 amino acids. Germline CDR1 and CDR2: SGDLS and YYNGEE. CDR3 in DNA: TGTGCCAGCAGCGTAGAGGGAGCGCAAGAGACCCAGTACTTC. Amino acids: CASSVEGAQETQYF.

This rearrangement joins TRBV3-1 (or the pseudogene TRBV3-2) to TRBJ2-5, with D hard to call. CDR1 and CDR2 (germline): LGHDT, YNNKEL (reference sequence). This CDR3 comprises 12 residues. The V gene lost 5 bases and the J gene lost 5 bases, with 9 bases spanning the gap. The CDR3 protein is CASSEIGETQYF. The CDR3 DNA sequence: TGTGCCAGCAGCGAAATCGGGGAGACCCAGTACTTC.

This clone has just a few counts. The genes are TRBV9 and TRBJ1-3; 9 bases map to TRBD1. V trimming: 4 bases; J trimming: 5 bases; junction bases outside the gene matches: 4. Per the germline V gene, CDR1 is SGDLS and CDR2 is YYNGEE. The CDR3 loop spans 14 amino acids. The CDR3 nucleotides are TGTGCCAGCAGCTCACAGGGGGCGAGAAACACCATATATTTT. Translated, it gives CASSSQGARNTIYF.

The chain couples TRBV6-1 to TRBJ2-7; maybe TRBD1 (5 bases). The V gene's germline CDR1 is MNHNS and CDR2 SASEGT. V was cut by 1 base and J by 2 bases, with 9 bases left in between. The CDR3 runs 14 residues. As DNA, the CDR3 is TGTGCCAGCAGTGAAGGAGGACATACCTACGAGCAGTACTTC. Translating gives CASSEGGHTYEQYF.

The CDR3 is CASGRGQGTEQFF. In DNA form, the CDR3 reads TGTGCCAGCGGCCGAGGACAGGGCACTGAGCAGTTCTTC. The chain carries TRBV7-2 and TRBJ2-1, with 8 nucleotides matching TRBD1. The CDR3 runs to 13 residues. CDR1 and CDR2 from the germline V gene are SGHTA and FQGNSA. V gave up 8 bases and J gave up 9 bases; unmatched junction bases: 9.

The CDR3 DNA sequence: TGTGCCAGCAGCAAGATAGGGGGCCAAGGAGCTTTCTTT. Its protein product is CASSKIGGQGAFF. The J gene is TRBJ1-1, the V gene TRBV25-1; 7 bases line up with TRBD1. The germline gives CDR1 MGHDK, CDR2 SYGVNS. The length of the CDR3 is 13 residues. The V gene end was trimmed by 6 bases and the J gene end by 10 bases; junction bases not matched to a gene: 11.

The gene calls are TRBV14 and TRBJ1-5; possible D gene TRBD1, 5 bases. This CDR3 is built from 17 residues. Germline CDR1 is SGHDN and CDR2 is FVKESK. Trimming took 5 bases from V and 5 from J, leaving 22 bases between them. The CDR3 DNA is TGTGCCAGCAGCTTAACCGTCGGACAATTCGTAGATCAGCCCCAGCATTTT. Protein product: CASSLTVGQFVDQPQHF.

This clone has a handful of counts. The rearrangement joins TRBV7-9 to TRBJ2-7; D perhaps matches TRBD1 (6 bases). Germline-derived CDR1 and CDR2 are SEHNR and FQNEAQ (reference sequence). The CDR3 has 14 residues. The V and J ends lost 5 bases and 7 bases respectively, with 18 bases between them. CDR3 region: CASSPSTGPEEQYF. Written as DNA, the CDR3 is TGTGCCAGCAGCCCATCGACAGGTCCGGAGGAGCAGTACTTC.

V usage is TRBV19 and J usage is TRBJ1-1, with 7 bases aligning to TRBD1. The CDR3 is made up of 13 amino acids. Germline V gene sequence: CDR1 LNHDA, CDR2 SQIVND (reference sequence). V lost 7 bases to trimming and J lost 4 bases; unmatched junction nucleotides: 6. Here the CDR3 DNA reads TGTGCCAGTATGGGGGACAGACGCACTGAAGCTTTCTTT. Its translation: CASMGDRRTEAFF. The full variable domain, in which reference TRBV19 and TRBJ1-1 provide the parts outside the CDR3, is DGGITQSPKYLFRKEGQNVTLSCEQNLNHDAMYWYRQDPGQGLRLIYYSQIVNDFQKGDIAEGYSVSREKKESFPLTVTSAQKNPTAFYLCASMGDRRTEAFFGQGTRLTVV.

The genes are TRBV12-5 and TRBJ1-1; D gene ambiguous. CDR1 and CDR2 from the germline V gene are LGHNT and FRNRAP. Trimming took off 5 bases at V and 1 base at J, with 8 bases between the two ends. The CDR3 covers 13 residues. The CDR3 DNA is TGTGCTAGTGGTACAAACAAGAACACTGAAGCTTTCTTT. Its translation: CASGTNKNTEAFF.

This sequence joins TRBV29-1 and TRBJ2-1, with TRBD1 matching 9 bases. The germline CDR1 and CDR2 sequences are SQVTM and ANQGSEA. Unmatched junction bases numbered 4, after V lost 2 bases and J lost 14 bases. CDR3 length equals 11 residues. The DNA of the CDR3 is TGCAGCGTTGAATATAGGGACAGGGAGTTCTTC. Translation: CSVEYRDREFF.

The rearrangement uses TRBV6-5 and TRBJ2-2; TRBD1 is a possible D gene (5 bases). CDR3 length equals 14 residues. Germline CDR1 and CDR2: MNHEY and SVGAGI. V lost 10 bases and J 4 bases, leaving 16 bases between the germline ends. The CDR3 loop reads CATKAGLGTGELFF. The CDR3 DNA sequence: TGTGCCACAAAGGCAGGGTTAGGCACCGGGGAGCTGTTTTTT.